This T cell receptor beta chain appears in the sequencing data of a study of T cells after yellow fever vaccination. A 5'RACE template-switching step, the method used to make TCR cDNA, added a universal primer site and UMIs. A single record per CDR3 protein comes from TCRdb applying MiXCR to the 5' RACE reads. This table holds about 400,000 distinct CDR3 sequences, more than 5.5% found once. Per germline, CDR1 MNHEY and CDR2 SMNVEV (reference sequence). The V gene end was trimmed by 9 bases and the J gene end by 6 bases; junction bases not matched to a gene: 7. The CDR3 has 13 residues. This clonotype was detected many times. Its antigen is unknown. Overall study results and limits: Overall, a small share of clonotypes was seen in both CD4 and CD8 compartments. The study found a weaker secondary response that peaked faster, day 5 versus 15.

The sequence was obtained from a man aged 30-40 years who received the YFV17D yellow fever vaccine. The rearrangement uses TRBV27 and TRBJ2-3, with TRBD2 identical over 9 bases. The sample in question was PBMCs, obtained 5 days after the yellow fever booster vaccination. CDR3 nucleotides: TGTGCCAGTAGAGCGGGAGGTGGGGATACGCAGTATTTT. This sequence encodes CASRAGGGDTQYF.